The 7 T cell receptor beta chains reported below all come from one sample, sequenced in a study of beta chain features in type 1 diabetes. Whole-study results and caveats: Within each of all four CD4+ subsets, Type 1 diabetes patients had TCRB CDR3s that were moderately but significantly shorter.

These receptors have no known antigen. What was sequenced were expressed TCRB transcripts, since all of the isolated RNA had been reverse transcribed. Produced via immunoSEQ multiplex PCR; TCRdb's table is partial and in-frame only. The sample consists of over 200,000 clones, approximately 11% of them appearing once. The material sequenced was naive CD4+ T cells from blood. The receptor source for this set is a young man with type 1 diabetes.

This clone was observed a handful of times. The DNA of the CDR3 is TGTGCCAGCAGTTCCCTTGGCGGCAATGAGCAGTTCTTC. It specifies CASSSLGGNEQFF. The V and J genes are TRBV28 and TRBJ2-1, with D hard to call. The CDR3 spans 13 residues. Germline loops: CDR1 MDHEN, CDR2 SYDVKM. V lost 4 bases to trimming and J lost 6 bases, with 10 bases between them.

This chain uses TRBV5-6 with TRBJ2-7; TRBD1 is a possible D gene (6 bases). CDR1 is SGHDT and CDR2 is YYEEEE in the germline V gene. V dropped 5 bases and J dropped 2 bases, with 17 bases sitting between them. This CDR3 has 15 amino acids. CDR3: CASSPRQGSTYEQYF. The DNA for the CDR3 is TGTGCCAGCAGTCCGAGGCAGGGGTCAACCTACGAGCAGTACTTC.

This clone came up a few times. V and J are TRBV7-9 and TRBJ1-4; 7 bases match TRBD1. The CDR3 is 14 residues long. J lost 5 bases, V lost 5 bases, and 5 bases had no gene match. The germline V gene encodes CDR1 SEHNR and CDR2 FQNEAQ (reference sequence). CDR3 DNA sequence: TGTGCCAGCAGCCCAGGGACAGCAAATGAAAAACTGTTTTTT. It translates to CASSPGTANEKLFF.

This clone was observed a few times. The chain recombines TRBV2 with TRBJ1-1; D remains ambiguous. V was clipped by 4 bases and J by 4 bases, with 10 bases between them. This CDR3 contains 13 residues. Germline CDR1 SNHLY, CDR2 FYNNEI. CDR3 nucleotides: TGTGCCAGCAGTGCAACGGGGAGCACTGAAGCTTTCTTT. This encodes CASSATGSTEAFF.

This clone was found a few times. The chain couples TRBV7-3 to TRBJ2-1, with 8 bases identical to TRBD2. CDR1 and CDR2 (germline): SGHTA, FQGTGA. V shed 5 bases and J 12 bases; nucleotides not matched to a gene: 15. The CDR3 runs to 15 residues. The CDR3 protein is CASSPRGGLSEGQFF. Written as DNA, the CDR3 is TGTGCCAGCAGCCCTCGGGGGGGCCTATCAGAGGGGCAGTTCTTC.

V gene TRBV28 combines with J gene TRBJ1-5; tentatively, D is TRBD1 (5 bases). The V end lost 8 bases, the J end lost 3 bases, and 11 bases lay between the germline ends. Germline-derived CDR1 and CDR2 are MDHEN and SYDVKM. The CDR3 runs to 13 residues. The CDR3 is CASLDSSNQPQHF. Written as DNA, the CDR3 is TGTGCCAGCCTCGACAGCTCCAATCAGCCCCAGCATTTT.

The chain carries TRBV9 and TRBJ1-1, with 9 bases fitting TRBD1. This CDR3 is built from 15 residues. The V gene's germline CDR1 is SGDLS and CDR2 YYNGEE. V shed 4 bases and J 1 base; nucleotides not matched to a gene: 5. The CDR3 spells CASSPRTGANTEAFF. For the CDR3, the DNA is TGTGCCAGCAGCCCCAGGACAGGGGCGAACACTGAAGCTTTCTTT.